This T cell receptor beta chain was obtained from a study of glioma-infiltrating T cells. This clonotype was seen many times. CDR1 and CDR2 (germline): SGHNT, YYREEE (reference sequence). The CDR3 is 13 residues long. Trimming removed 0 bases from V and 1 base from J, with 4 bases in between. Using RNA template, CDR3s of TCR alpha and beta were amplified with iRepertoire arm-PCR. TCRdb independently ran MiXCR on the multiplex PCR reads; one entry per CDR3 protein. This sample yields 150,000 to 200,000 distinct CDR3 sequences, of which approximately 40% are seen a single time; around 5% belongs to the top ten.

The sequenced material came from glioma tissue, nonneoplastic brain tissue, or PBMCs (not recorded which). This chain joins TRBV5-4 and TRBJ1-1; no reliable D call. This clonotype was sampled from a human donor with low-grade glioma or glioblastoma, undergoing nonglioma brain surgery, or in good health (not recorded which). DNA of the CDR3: TGTGCCAGCAGCTTGGTTCGGAACACTGAAGCTTTCTTT. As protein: CASSLVRNTEAFF.